The 2 T cell receptor beta chains listed next were all sequenced from one sample in a study of blood T cell repertoires in COVID-19. Clones were read by immunoSEQ multiplex PCR, and TCRdb kept only the in-frame ones, dropping some. Of about 62,000 clones in the sample, around 74% were seen once. The sequenced sample was peripheral blood. Source of these receptors: a woman in her fifties or sixties with active or convalescent COVID-19.

The chain recombines TRBV3-1 (or the pseudogene TRBV3-2) with TRBJ2-1, with a tentative D call TRBD2 (6 bases). With 4 bases removed from V and 7 bases from J, the gap between germline ends came to 20 bases. Germline V gives CDR1 LGHDT, CDR2 YNNKEL (reference sequence). The CDR3 loop spans 16 amino acids. Here the CDR3 reads CASSPPRLSRGNEQFF. CDR3 sequence (DNA): TGTGCCAGCAGCCCCCCCCGACTAAGCCGGGGGAATGAGCAGTTCTTC.

The chain joins TRBV29-1 to TRBJ2-1; TRBD1 aligns across 7 bases. Trimming at V came to 7 bases and at J to 6 bases, leaving 9 bases not matched to a gene. This CDR3 has 13 amino acids. Looked up from germline, CDR1 is SQVTM and CDR2 is ANQGSEA. The CDR3 loop reads CSANRGVGNEQFF. DNA for the CDR3: TGCAGCGCGAACAGGGGAGTTGGCAATGAGCAGTTCTTC.